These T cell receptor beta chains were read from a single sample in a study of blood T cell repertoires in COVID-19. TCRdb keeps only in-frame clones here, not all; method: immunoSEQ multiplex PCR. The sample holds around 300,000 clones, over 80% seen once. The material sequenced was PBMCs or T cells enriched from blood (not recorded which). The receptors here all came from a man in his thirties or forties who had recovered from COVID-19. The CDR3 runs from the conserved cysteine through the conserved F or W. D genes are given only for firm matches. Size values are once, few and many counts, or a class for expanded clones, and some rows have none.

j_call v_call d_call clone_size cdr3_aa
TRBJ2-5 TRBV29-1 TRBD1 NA CSVDPGGQETQYF
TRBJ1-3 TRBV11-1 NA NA CASSVLQGSGNTIYF
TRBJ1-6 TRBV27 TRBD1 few CASCGGVTGSSPLHF
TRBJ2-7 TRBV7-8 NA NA CASSPNYEQYF
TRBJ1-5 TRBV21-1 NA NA CASSHAPGWYGGSNQPQHF
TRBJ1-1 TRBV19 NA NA CASSMGLQVLPMNTEAFF
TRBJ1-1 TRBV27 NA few CASSLSQGSRAFF
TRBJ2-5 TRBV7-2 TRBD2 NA CASSHNPGTRQQETQYF
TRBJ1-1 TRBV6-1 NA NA CASSSQGGNTEAFF
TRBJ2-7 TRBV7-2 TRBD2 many CASSLGPGLAYEQYF
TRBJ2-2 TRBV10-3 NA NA CASSRTDTGELFF
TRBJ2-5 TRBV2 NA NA CASSELAMETQYF
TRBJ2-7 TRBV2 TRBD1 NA CANRGTGSYEQYF
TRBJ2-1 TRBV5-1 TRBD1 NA CASSLGGQGGGEQFF
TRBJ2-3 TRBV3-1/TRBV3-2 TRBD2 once CASSQDRAGGILSTDTQYF
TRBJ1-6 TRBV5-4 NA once CASSLEGGSGNSPLHF
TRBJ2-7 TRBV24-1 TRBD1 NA CATSDPAGTGGHEQYF
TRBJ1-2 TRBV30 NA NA CAWSERQVSF
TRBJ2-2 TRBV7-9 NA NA CASSSIGGQPTGELFF
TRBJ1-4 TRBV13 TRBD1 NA CASSLGRQGNNEKLFF
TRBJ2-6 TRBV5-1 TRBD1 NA CASGTGTGSSGANVLTF
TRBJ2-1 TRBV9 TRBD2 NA CASSMSGADNEQFF
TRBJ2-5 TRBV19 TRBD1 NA CASSRWTGGLMETQYF
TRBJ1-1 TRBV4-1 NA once CASSQENRVPNTEAFF
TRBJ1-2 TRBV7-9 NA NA CASSGPTQLVRGYGYTF
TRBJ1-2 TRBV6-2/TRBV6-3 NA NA CASSYTVVDGYTF
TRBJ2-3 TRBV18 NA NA CASSPSGRPDTQYF
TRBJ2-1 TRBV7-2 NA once CASSLVSSKGLNEQFF
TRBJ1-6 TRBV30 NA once CAWSVRGSGSPLHF
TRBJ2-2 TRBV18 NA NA CASSPRENTGELFF
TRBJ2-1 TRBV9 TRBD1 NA CASSTQQGSYNEQFF
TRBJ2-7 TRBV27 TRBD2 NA CASSYRGGSYEQYF
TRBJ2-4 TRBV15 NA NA CATSSERGTAKNIQYF
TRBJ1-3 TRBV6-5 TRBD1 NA CASSYPGGGVDTIYF
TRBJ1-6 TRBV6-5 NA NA CASSPGLIGDSPLHF